This T cell receptor beta chain was captured by sequencing in a study of OX40 agonist ivuxolimab in advanced cancers. Study-wide background: Ivuxolimab, an antibody acting as an agonist of OX40 (CD134), was used to treat patients.

CDR1 and CDR2 (germline): SGHNT, YYREEE (reference sequence). Trimming cost V 4 bases and J 6 bases, with 23 bases left between them. The CDR3 extends over 16 amino acids. Notes on the study in general: Antigen targets of the expanded peripheral T cells went undetermined. Nonresponders included some who also had low normalized T-cell clonal expansion.

TCRdb's table, derived via immunoSEQ multiplex PCR, lists solely in-frame clones and lacks some. This sample has 79,000 or so clones, with around 90% found just once. Patients were excluded for autoimmune disease history or systemic immunosuppression. A note on this clone: The antigen is unknown.

This receptor was taken from an adult with an advanced solid tumor such as melanoma, head and neck, liver or kidney cancer. The chain combines TRBV5-4 with TRBJ2-7; D is possibly TRBD1 or TRBD2 (7 bases each). The specimen comprised CD4+ or CD8+ T cells sorted from blood, sampled in a trial of the OX40 agonist ivuxolimab. The CDR3 sequence: CASSPDSGGEWGEQYF. CDR3 DNA: TGTGCCAGCAGCCCGGATTCAGGGGGGGAATGGGGCGAGCAGTACTTC. The full variable domain, rest sourced from reference TRBV5-4 and TRBJ2-7, is ETGVTQSPTHLIKTRGQQVTLRCSSQSGHNTVSWYQQALGQGPQFIFQYYREEENGRGNFPPRFSGLQFPNYSSELNVNALELDDSALYLCASSPDSGGEWGEQYFGPGTRLTVT.